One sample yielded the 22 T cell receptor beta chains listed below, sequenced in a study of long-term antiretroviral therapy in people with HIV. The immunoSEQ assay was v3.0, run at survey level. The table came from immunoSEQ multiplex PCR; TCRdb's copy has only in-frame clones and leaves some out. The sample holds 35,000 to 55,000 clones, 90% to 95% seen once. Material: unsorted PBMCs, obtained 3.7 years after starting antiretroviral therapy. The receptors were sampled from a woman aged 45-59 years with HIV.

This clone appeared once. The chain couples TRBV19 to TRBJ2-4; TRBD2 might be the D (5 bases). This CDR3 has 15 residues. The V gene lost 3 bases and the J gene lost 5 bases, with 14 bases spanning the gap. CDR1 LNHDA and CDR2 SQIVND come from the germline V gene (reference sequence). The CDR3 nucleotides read TGTGCCAGTAGTATTCGTCGAGGGCCTGAAAACATTCAGTACTTC. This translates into CASSIRRGPENIQYF.

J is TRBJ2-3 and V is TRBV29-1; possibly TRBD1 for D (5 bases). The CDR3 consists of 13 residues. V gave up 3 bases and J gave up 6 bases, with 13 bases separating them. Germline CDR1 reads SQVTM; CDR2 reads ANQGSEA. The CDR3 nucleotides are TGCAGCGTTGATACTTCGTCAGGGGATACGCAGTATTTT. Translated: CSVDTSSGDTQYF.

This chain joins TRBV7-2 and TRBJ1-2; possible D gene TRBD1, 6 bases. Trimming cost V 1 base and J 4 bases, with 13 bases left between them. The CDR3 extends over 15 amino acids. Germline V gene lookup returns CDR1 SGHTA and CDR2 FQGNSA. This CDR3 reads CASSLEGGVGYGYTF. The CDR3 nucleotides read TGTGCCAGCAGCTTAGAAGGGGGGGTGGGCTATGGCTACACCTTC.

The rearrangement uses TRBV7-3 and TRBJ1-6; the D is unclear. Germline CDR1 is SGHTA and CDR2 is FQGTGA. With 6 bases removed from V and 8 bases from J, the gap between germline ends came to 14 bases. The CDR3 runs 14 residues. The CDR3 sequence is CASRHYSGDSPLHF. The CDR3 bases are TGTGCCAGCAGACATTATTCTGGGGATTCACCCCTCCACTTT.

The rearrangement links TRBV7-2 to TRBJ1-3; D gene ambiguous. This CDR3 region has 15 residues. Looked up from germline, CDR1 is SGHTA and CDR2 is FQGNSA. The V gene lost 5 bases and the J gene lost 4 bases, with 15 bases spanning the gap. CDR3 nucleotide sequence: TGTGCCAGCAGCGTAGTCGGTTATCCCGGAAACACCATATATTTT. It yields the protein CASSVVGYPGNTIYF.

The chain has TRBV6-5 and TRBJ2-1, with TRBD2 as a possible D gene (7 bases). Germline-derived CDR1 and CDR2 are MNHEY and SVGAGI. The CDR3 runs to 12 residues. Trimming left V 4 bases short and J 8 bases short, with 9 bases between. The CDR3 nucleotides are TGTGCCAGCAGTTTGGGGGGGCATGAGCAGTTCTTC. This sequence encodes CASSLGGHEQFF.

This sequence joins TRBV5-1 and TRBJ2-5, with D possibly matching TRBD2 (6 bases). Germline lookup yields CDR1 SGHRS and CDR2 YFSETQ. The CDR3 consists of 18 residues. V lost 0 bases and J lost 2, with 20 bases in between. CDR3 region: CASSLGSGGTYTQETQYF. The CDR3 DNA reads TGCGCCAGCAGCTTGGGTAGTGGGGGGACCTATACACAAGAGACCCAGTACTTC.

The CDR3 is CASSSVYGYTF. As DNA, the CDR3 is TGTGCCAGCAGTTCCGTATATGGCTACACCTTC. The chain uses TRBV2 and TRBJ1-2; D unresolved. The V end was cut by 5 bases, the J end by 5 bases, with 6 bases between. Germline lookup yields CDR1 SNHLY and CDR2 FYNNEI. The CDR3 runs 11 residues. Together with reference TRBV2 and TRBJ1-2, the CDR3 gives the full variable domain: EPEVTQTPSHQVTQMGQEVILRCVPISNHLYFYWYRQILGQKVEFLVSFYNNEISEKSEIFDDQFSVERPDGSNFTLKIRSTKLEDSAMYFCASSSVYGYTFGSGTRLTVV.

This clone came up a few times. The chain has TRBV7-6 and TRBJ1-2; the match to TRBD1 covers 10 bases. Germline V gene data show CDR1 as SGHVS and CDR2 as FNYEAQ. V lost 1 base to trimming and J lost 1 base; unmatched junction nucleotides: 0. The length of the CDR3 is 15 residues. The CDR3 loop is CASSLGTGGNYGYTF. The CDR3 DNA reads TGTGCCAGCAGCTTAGGGACAGGGGGTAACTATGGCTACACCTTC.

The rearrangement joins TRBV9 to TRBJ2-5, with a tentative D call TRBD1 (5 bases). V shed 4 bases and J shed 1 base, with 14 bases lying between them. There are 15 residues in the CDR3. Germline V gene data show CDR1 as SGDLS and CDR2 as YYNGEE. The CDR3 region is CASSLLTGSQETQYF. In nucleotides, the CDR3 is TGTGCCAGCAGCCTCCTCACAGGTTCCCAAGAGACCCAGTACTTC.

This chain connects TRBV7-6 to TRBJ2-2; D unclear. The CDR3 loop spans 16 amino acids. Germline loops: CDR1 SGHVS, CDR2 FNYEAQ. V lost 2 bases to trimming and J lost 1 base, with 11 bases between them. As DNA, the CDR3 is TGTGCCAGCAGCTTACGACGTTCCGTGAACACCGGGGAGCTGTTTTTT. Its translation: CASSLRRSVNTGELFF.

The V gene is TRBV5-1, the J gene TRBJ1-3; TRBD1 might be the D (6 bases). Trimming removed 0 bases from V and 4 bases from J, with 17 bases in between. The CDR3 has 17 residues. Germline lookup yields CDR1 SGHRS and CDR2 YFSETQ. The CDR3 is CASSLDPGGARGNTIYF. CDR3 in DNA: TGCGCCAGCAGCTTGGACCCCGGGGGGGCGAGGGGAAACACCATATATTTT.

CDR3 sequence: CASSVLGLAGSQETQYF. CDR3 nucleotides: TGTGCCAGCAGCGTTTTAGGGCTAGCGGGGAGCCAAGAGACCCAGTACTTC. J is TRBJ2-5 and V is TRBV9, with 9 positions matching TRBD2. CDR1 is SGDLS and CDR2 is YYNGEE in the germline V gene. J lost 1 base, V lost 2 bases, and 9 bases had no gene match. This CDR3 comprises 17 residues. Drawing the rest from reference TRBV9 and TRBJ2-5, the complete variable domain is DSGVTQTPKHLITATGQRVTLRCSPRSGDLSVYWYQQSLDQGLQFLIQYYNGEERAKGNILERFSAQQFPDLHSELNLSSLELGDSALYFCASSVLGLAGSQETQYFGPGTRLLVL.

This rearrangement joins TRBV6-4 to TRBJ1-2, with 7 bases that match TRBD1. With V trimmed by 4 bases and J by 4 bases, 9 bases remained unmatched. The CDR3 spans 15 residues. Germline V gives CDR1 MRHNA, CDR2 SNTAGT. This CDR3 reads CASSVEGAPPYGYTF. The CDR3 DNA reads TGTGCCAGCAGTGTTGAGGGGGCGCCCCCCTATGGCTACACCTTC.

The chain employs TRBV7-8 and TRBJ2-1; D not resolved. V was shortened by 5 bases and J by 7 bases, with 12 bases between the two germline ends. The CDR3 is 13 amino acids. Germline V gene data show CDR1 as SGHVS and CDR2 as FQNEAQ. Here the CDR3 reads CASSQTIENEQFF. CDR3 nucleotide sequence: TGTGCCAGCAGCCAAACTATCGAGAATGAGCAGTTCTTC.

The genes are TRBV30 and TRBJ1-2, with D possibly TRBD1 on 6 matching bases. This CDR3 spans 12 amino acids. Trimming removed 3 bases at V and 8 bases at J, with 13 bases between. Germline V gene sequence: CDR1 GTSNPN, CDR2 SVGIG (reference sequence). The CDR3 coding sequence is TGTGCCTGGAGCCTACAGGGTCGGGGCTACACCTTC. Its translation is CAWSLQGRGYTF.

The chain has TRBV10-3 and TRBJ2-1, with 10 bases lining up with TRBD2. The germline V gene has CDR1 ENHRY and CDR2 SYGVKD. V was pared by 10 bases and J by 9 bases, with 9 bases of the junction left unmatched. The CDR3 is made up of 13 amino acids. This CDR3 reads CATQGVAGGEQFF. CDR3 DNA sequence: TGTGCCACTCAGGGGGTAGCGGGAGGTGAGCAGTTCTTC.

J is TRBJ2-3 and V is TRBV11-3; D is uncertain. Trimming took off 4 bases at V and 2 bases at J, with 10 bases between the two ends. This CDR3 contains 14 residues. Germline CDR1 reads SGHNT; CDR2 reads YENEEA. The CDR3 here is CASSSRTLTDTQYF. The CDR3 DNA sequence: TGTGCCAGCAGCTCCCGGACCCTCACAGATACGCAGTATTTT. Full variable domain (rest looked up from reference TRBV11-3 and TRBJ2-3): EAGVVQSPRYKIIEKKQPVAFWCNPISGHNTLYWYLQNLGQGPELLIRYENEEAVDDSQLPKDRFSAERLKGVDSTLKIQPAELGDSAVYLCASSSRTLTDTQYFGPGTRLTVL.

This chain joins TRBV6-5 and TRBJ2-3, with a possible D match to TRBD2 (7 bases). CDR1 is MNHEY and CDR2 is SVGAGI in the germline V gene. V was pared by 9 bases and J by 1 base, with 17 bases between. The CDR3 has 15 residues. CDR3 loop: CASKPGGLGTDTQYF. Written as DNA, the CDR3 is TGTGCCAGTAAACCGGGGGGCCTGGGCACAGATACGCAGTATTTT.

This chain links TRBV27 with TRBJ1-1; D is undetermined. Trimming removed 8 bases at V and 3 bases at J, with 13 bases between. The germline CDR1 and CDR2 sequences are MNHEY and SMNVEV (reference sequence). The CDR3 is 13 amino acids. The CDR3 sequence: CASLSVGYTEAFF. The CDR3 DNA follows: TGTGCCAGCCTTTCGGTTGGGTACACTGAAGCTTTCTTT.

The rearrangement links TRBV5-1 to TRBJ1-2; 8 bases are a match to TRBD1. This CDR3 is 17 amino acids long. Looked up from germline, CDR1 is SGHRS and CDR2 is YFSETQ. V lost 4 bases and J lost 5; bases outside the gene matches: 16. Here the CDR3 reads CASSPSTDRGGLYGYTF. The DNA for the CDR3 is TGCGCCAGCAGCCCGTCGACAGACAGGGGAGGACTTTATGGCTACACCTTC.

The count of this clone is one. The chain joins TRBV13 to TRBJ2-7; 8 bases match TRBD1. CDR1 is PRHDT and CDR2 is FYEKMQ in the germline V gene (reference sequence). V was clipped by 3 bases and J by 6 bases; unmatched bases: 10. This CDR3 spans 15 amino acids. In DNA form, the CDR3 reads TGTGCCAGCAGCTTCTCGGGACAGGTTCCGTCCGAGCAGTACTTC. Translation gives CASSFSGQVPSEQYF.